A single sample gave rise to the 21 T cell receptor beta chains below, sequenced in a study of identical twins. TCRdb used MiXCR to reprocess the 5' RACE reads, holding one entry per CDR3 protein. This repertoire shows hundreds of thousands of distinct CDR3 sequences, 6.1% found once; its top ten account for roughly 1.6%. Sequencing used naive T cells sorted from blood. Receptor source: a man in his late teens or twenties in good health.

This clonotype was found many times. The rearrangement joins TRBV6-5 to TRBJ1-3; 9 bases fit TRBD1. In germline, CDR1 is MNHEY, CDR2 SVGAGI. V shed 4 bases and J 0 bases; nucleotides not matched to a gene: 1. CDR3 size: 15 residues. CDR3 in DNA: TGTGCCAGCAGTTCGGACAGGGGCTCTGGAAACACCATATATTTT. Residues: CASSSDRGSGNTIYF.

V usage is TRBV5-1 and J usage is TRBJ2-5, with TRBD2 matching over 10 bases. Germline CDR1 SGHRS, CDR2 YFSETQ. This CDR3 comprises 14 residues. Trimming at V came to 7 bases and at J to 0 bases, leaving 3 bases not matched to a gene. CDR3 sequence reads: CASVAGGNQETQYF. The CDR3 region has the DNA TGCGCCAGCGTAGCGGGAGGAAACCAAGAGACCCAGTACTTC.

The CDR3 region is CSSTVHLGLATDYEQYV. The CDR3 bases are TGCAGTTCTACAGTTCACCTCGGACTAGCGACCGACTACGAGCAGTACGTC. The chain has TRBV20-1 and TRBJ2-7, with TRBD2 identical over 9 bases. CDR1 is DFQATT, CDR2 SNEGSKA, per germline (reference sequence). The ends lost 8 bases at V and 3 bases at J; junction bases unmatched: 20. The CDR3 runs 17 residues.

In its sample, this clonotype was seen many times. J is TRBJ2-1 and V is TRBV6-1; a possible D gene is TRBD2 (6 bases). V lost 6 bases and J 3 bases, leaving 9 bases between the germline ends. In germline, CDR1 is MNHNS, CDR2 SASEGT. The CDR3 extends over 13 amino acids. In nucleotides, the CDR3 is TGTGCCAGCAGATCTAGCGACTACAATGAGCAGTTCTTC. This gives the protein CASRSSDYNEQFF.

This chain connects TRBV7-2 to TRBJ2-1; D is undetermined. Germline V gene lookup returns CDR1 SGHTA and CDR2 FQGNSA. Trimming left V 7 bases short and J 4 bases short, with 8 bases between. This CDR3 has 12 residues. CDR3 amino acids: CASTEQYNEQFF. The CDR3 nucleotides read TGTGCCAGCACGGAGCAGTACAATGAGCAGTTCTTC.

Many counts were recorded for this clonotype. J is TRBJ2-3 and V is TRBV12-3 or TRBV12-4; D assignment may be TRBD1 or TRBD2 (5 bases each). This CDR3 contains 15 residues. V was pared by 3 bases and J by 3 bases, with 13 bases between. CDR3 nucleotide sequence: TGTGCCAGCAGTTTCCCCGGGGCGAGAACAGATACGCAGTATTTT. Protein sequence: CASSFPGARTDTQYF.

Many counts were recorded for this clonotype. The CDR3 sequence is CASRGTVTYDLYV. Written as DNA, the CDR3 is TGTGCCAGCAGGGGGACAGTGACCTACGATCTGTACGTC. This chain links TRBV6-1 with TRBJ2-7; 7 bases fit TRBD1. The CDR3 runs 13 residues. Germline CDR1 MNHNS, CDR2 SASEGT. The V and J ends lost 6 bases and 12 bases, in that order; junction bases with no gene match: 14.

The V and J genes are TRBV24-1 and TRBJ2-1, with 10 bases that match TRBD1. Germline values: CDR1 KGHDR, CDR2 SFDVKD. The V gene end was trimmed by 3 bases and the J gene end by 8 bases; junction bases not matched to a gene: 6. This CDR3 has 15 residues. This CDR3 is CATSDPGTGVYEQFF. The CDR3 region has the DNA TGTGCCACCAGTGATCCCGGGACAGGGGTCTATGAGCAGTTCTTC.

Ten or more counts support this clonotype. The V call is TRBV5-6, the J call TRBJ2-2; D unresolved. Germline CDR1 SGHDT, CDR2 YYEEEE. This CDR3 is 12 amino acids long. Trimming removed 6 bases from V and 4 bases from J, with 7 bases in between. The CDR3 reads CASNLLTGELFF. The DNA of the CDR3 is TGTGCCAGCAACCTGCTCACCGGGGAGCTGTTTTTT.

In its sample, this clonotype was seen a few times. J is TRBJ2-1 and V is TRBV19, with D unclear. Trimming took 5 bases from V and 6 from J, leaving 17 bases between them. The CDR3 is made up of 15 amino acids. The V gene's germline CDR1 is LNHDA and CDR2 SQIVND (reference sequence). The CDR3, as DNA: TGTGCCAGTAGTGACCCCTTTGATACCGGCAATGAGCAGTTCTTC. This gives the protein CASSDPFDTGNEQFF.

This clonotype was picked up many times. This chain uses TRBV27 with TRBJ2-7, with D possibly TRBD2 on 6 matching bases. V was shortened by 3 bases and J by 3 bases, with 15 bases between the two germline ends. The CDR3 totals 15 residues. CDR1 is MNHEY and CDR2 is SMNVEV in the germline V gene (reference sequence). The CDR3 DNA reads as TGTGCCAGCAGTTTTGGCGGGATGGAGATCTACGAGCAGTACTTC. This codes for CASSFGGMEIYEQYF.

This clonotype was observed at least ten times. V and J are TRBV6-2 or TRBV6-3 and TRBJ1-5, with no clear D. Looked up from germline, CDR1 is MNHEY and CDR2 is SVGEGT. Trimming took 3 bases from V and 8 from J, leaving 5 bases between them. The length of the CDR3 is 11 residues. Here the CDR3 DNA reads TGTGCCAGCAGTTATCCTGAGCCCCAGCATTTT. Translation gives CASSYPEPQHF.

In this sample, this clonotype turned up many times. This rearrangement joins TRBV7-8 to TRBJ2-1; 7 positions agree with TRBD1. Losses at the gene ends were 1 base for V and 4 bases for J; bases not matched to a gene: 4. The CDR3 extends over 15 amino acids. Germline-derived CDR1 and CDR2 are SGHVS and FQNEAQ. The CDR3 DNA is TGTGCCAGCAGCTTAGGGTGGGGACAGTACAATGAGCAGTTCTTC. Residues: CASSLGWGQYNEQFF.

This clonotype was counted a few times. The V call is TRBV28, the J call TRBJ2-7; TRBD1 is a possible D gene (5 bases). Germline V gene data show CDR1 as MDHEN and CDR2 as SYDVKM. With 2 bases removed from V and 1 base from J, the gap between germline ends came to 9 bases. This CDR3 has 14 amino acids. The CDR3 DNA follows: TGTGCCAGCAGTTTAGCGGACAAGTCCTACGAGCAGTACTTC. It encodes CASSLADKSYEQYF.

The sample holds many counts of this clonotype. The rearrangement joins TRBV29-1 to TRBJ2-7; no clear D. The CDR3 is 13 amino acids. Per the germline V gene, CDR1 is SQVTM and CDR2 is ANQGSEA. V was clipped by 1 base and J by 4 bases, with 11 bases between them. As DNA, the CDR3 is TGCAGCGTTGAAGCGGCGGACGAGTACGAGCAGTACTTC. Translated, it gives CSVEAADEYEQYF.

This clonotype was observed many times. The V call is TRBV29-1, the J call TRBJ2-1; 11 positions match TRBD2. Germline lookup yields CDR1 SQVTM and CDR2 ANQGSEA. The CDR3 contains 15 residues. Trimming took 5 bases from V and 3 from J; bases not matched to a gene: 6. CDR3 loop: CSVRGLADIYNEQFF. The CDR3, as DNA: TGCAGCGTTAGGGGACTAGCGGACATCTACAATGAGCAGTTCTTC.

This clonotype was seen a few times. This rearrangement joins TRBV24-1 to TRBJ2-1, with D perhaps matching TRBD2 (5 bases). The CDR3 covers 16 residues. Germline values: CDR1 KGHDR, CDR2 SFDVKD. V lost 5 bases and J 3 bases, leaving 16 bases between the germline ends. CDR3 sequence reads: CATSVGSTGYYNEQFF. DNA for the CDR3: TGTGCCACCAGTGTGGGGTCGACGGGATACTACAATGAGCAGTTCTTC.

The chain employs TRBV18 and TRBJ2-3; 7 bases map to TRBD2. The germline V gene has CDR1 KGHSH and CDR2 LQKENI. Trimming removed 3 bases from V and 4 bases from J; junction bases left unmatched: 13. The CDR3 contains 17 residues. The DNA for the CDR3 is TGTGCCAGCTCACCGCTCGCGGGAGTTTTAACGGCAGATACGCAGTATTTT. Its translation: CASSPLAGVLTADTQYF.

This clonotype was counted between two and nine times. The J gene is TRBJ2-5, the V gene TRBV13; D is uncertain. The germline V and J ends were trimmed by 8 bases and 7 bases, with 11 bases remaining between them. This CDR3 region has 11 residues. The germline gives CDR1 PRHDT, CDR2 FYEKMQ (reference sequence). In DNA, the CDR3 is TGTGCCAGCGTCCCCGTGTGGACCCAGTACTTC. Its protein is CASVPVWTQYF.

In its sample, this clonotype was seen a few times. This chain joins TRBV7-6 and TRBJ2-5; either TRBD1 or TRBD2 may fit D (7 bases each). Trimming took 8 bases from V and 3 from J, leaving 16 bases between them. The CDR3 extends over 14 amino acids. Germline V gene sequence: CDR1 SGHVS, CDR2 FNYEAQ. The CDR3 bases are TGTGCCAGCCGCAGGGGGGGCGGGGAAGAGACCCAGTACTTC. Amino acid sequence: CASRRGGGEETQYF.

The chain employs TRBV4-1 and TRBJ2-2; D could derive from TRBD1 or TRBD2 (5 bases each). V was clipped by 0 bases and J by 4 bases, with 15 bases between them. CDR3 length: 17 amino acids. Germline V lookup: CDR1 MGHRA, CDR2 YSYEKL. The CDR3 DNA follows: TGCGCCAGCAGCCAAGAAAGGTTTGAGGGGAGCACCGGGGAGCTGTTTTTT. Protein product: CASSQERFEGSTGELFF.